These 20 T cell receptor beta chains came from one sample sequenced in a study of CD8+ T cells in alopecia areata. RNA, once extracted, was reverse transcribed into cDNA for use as the sequencing template. Sequencing was performed with immunoSEQ multiplex PCR; in TCRdb, only in-frame clones are kept and a portion is missing. Of roughly 97,000 clones listed, 41% are singletons. Material for sequencing was CD4+ T cells sorted from blood. The receptors were sampled from a human donor with alopecia areata.

This chain connects TRBV7-2 to TRBJ2-3; TRBD2 aligns across 10 bases. The CDR3 is made up of 14 amino acids. Germline lookup yields CDR1 SGHTA and CDR2 FQGNSA. V lost 8 bases and J lost 1; bases outside the gene matches: 3. In nucleotides, the CDR3 is TGTGCCAGCGATCTAGCGGGGGGCACAGATACGCAGTATTTT. Its translation: CASDLAGGTDTQYF.

The CDR3 nucleotides are TGTGCCAGCAGGTTTTCCGGGACAGGTTCGATCCGGGCGGAGACCCAGTACTTC. This translates into CASRFSGTGSIRAETQYF. The V call is TRBV7-8, the J call TRBJ2-5; 8 bases fit TRBD1. This CDR3 is built from 18 residues. The germline V gene has CDR1 SGHVS and CDR2 FQNEAQ. J lost 5 bases, V lost 6 bases, and 20 bases had no gene match. Variable domain in full (rest from reference TRBV7-8 and TRBJ2-5): GAGVSQSPRYKVAKRGQDVALRCDPISGHVSLFWYQQALGQGPEFLTYFQNEAQLDKSGLPSDRFFAERPEGSVSTLKIQRTQQEDSAVYLCASRFSGTGSIRAETQYFGPGTRLLVL.

This sequence joins TRBV29-1 and TRBJ2-1, with 7 bases lining up with TRBD2. Germline lookup yields CDR1 SQVTM and CDR2 ANQGSEA. CDR3 length equals 14 residues. The ends lost 5 bases at V and 3 bases at J; junction bases unmatched: 7. Written as DNA, the CDR3 is TGCAGCGTTCGGTCTAGCGGATTCTACAATGAGCAGTTCTTC. Protein: CSVRSSGFYNEQFF.

This clone came up a few times. The rearrangement links TRBV28 to TRBJ2-1; D not certain. The CDR3 is 11 residues long. Trimming removed 6 bases at V and 8 bases at J, with 8 bases between. Looked up from germline, CDR1 is MDHEN and CDR2 is SYDVKM. The CDR3 protein is CASREEHEQFF. CDR3 coding DNA: TGTGCCAGCAGGGAAGAACATGAGCAGTTCTTC. Based on the CDR3 plus reference TRBV28 and TRBJ2-1, the full variable domain is DVKVTQSSRYLVKRTGEKVFLECVQDMDHENMFWYRQDPGLGLRLIYFSYDVKMKEKGDIPEGYSVSREKKERFSLILESASTNQTSMYLCASREEHEQFFGPGTRLTVL.

This clone has only a few counts. The chain combines TRBV20-1 with TRBJ2-7; D is uncertain. The V gene's germline CDR1 is DFQATT and CDR2 SNEGSKA (reference sequence). Trimming pared 2 bases from V and 7 bases from J, leaving 9 bases between. There are 11 residues in the CDR3. In nucleotides, the CDR3 is TGCAGTGCTAGATTGTGGATAGAGCAGTACTTC. This sequence encodes CSARLWIEQYF.

This chain links TRBV29-1 with TRBJ1-1; the match to TRBD1 covers 8 bases. There are 13 residues in the CDR3. Per germline, CDR1 SQVTM and CDR2 ANQGSEA. V gave up 7 bases and J gave up 4 bases; unmatched junction bases: 8. The CDR3: CSGQGSGGTEAFF. Here the CDR3 DNA reads TGCAGCGGACAGGGGAGTGGCGGCACTGAAGCTTTCTTT.

This clone was observed a single time. The rearrangement links TRBV6-5 to TRBJ1-2; D unresolved. V was shortened by 6 bases and J by 8 bases, with 16 bases between the two germline ends. Germline V gene data show CDR1 as MNHEY and CDR2 as SVGAGI. The CDR3 length is 13 residues. CDR3 sequence: CASRTTQRPGYTF. CDR3 DNA: TGTGCCAGCAGGACAACACAGCGACCCGGCTACACCTTC.

The chain joins TRBV6-6 to TRBJ2-4, with unresolved D. V was cut by 5 bases and J by 6 bases, with 11 bases left in between. Germline lookup yields CDR1 MNHNY and CDR2 SVGAGI (reference sequence). This CDR3 comprises 13 residues. CDR3 residues: CASSPRQANIQYF. DNA of the CDR3: TGTGCCAGCAGTCCCCGTCAGGCAAACATTCAGTACTTC.

As for this clone: Distinct nucleotide sequences in the sample also encode this CDR3. The chain carries TRBV7-2 and TRBJ2-7, with TRBD2 matching 8 bases. Per the germline V gene, CDR1 is SGHTA and CDR2 is FQGNSA. Trimming cost V 1 base and J 0 bases; bases outside gene matches: 2. CDR3 length: 15 residues. The CDR3 DNA is TGTGCCAGCAGCTTAGTAGCGGGAAGCTCCTACGAGCAGTACTTC. Its protein is CASSLVAGSSYEQYF. Combining the CDR3 with reference TRBV7-2 and TRBJ2-7 gives the whole variable domain GAGVSQSPSNKVTEKGKDVELRCDPISGHTALYWYRQSLGQGLEFLIYFQGNSAPDKSGLPSDRFSAERTGGSVSTLTIQRTQQEDSAVYLCASSLVAGSSYEQYFGPGTRLTVT.

The chain joins TRBV15 to TRBJ2-3; 10 bases agree with TRBD2. The CDR3 runs to 16 residues. V dropped 1 base and J dropped 3; count of bases not matched to a gene: 4. The germline gives CDR1 LNHNV, CDR2 YYDKDF (reference sequence). The CDR3: CATSRGRGLATDTQYF. Here the CDR3 DNA reads TGTGCCACCAGCAGAGGGAGGGGACTAGCGACAGATACGCAGTATTTT.

This clone was found a few times. The rearrangement uses TRBV5-1 and TRBJ2-1; TRBD1 agrees at 8 bases. CDR1 and CDR2 (germline): SGHRS, YFSETQ. The ends lost 0 bases at V and 4 bases at J; junction bases unmatched: 3. The CDR3 has 15 amino acids. The CDR3 nucleotides read TGCGCCAGCAGCTTGGAGACAGGGGCATACAATGAGCAGTTCTTC. It is translated as CASSLETGAYNEQFF. Full variable domain (outside the CDR3, taken from reference TRBV5-1 and TRBJ2-1): KAGVTQTPRYLIKTRGQQVTLSCSPISGHRSVSWYQQTPGQGLQFLFEYFSETQRNKGNFPGRFSGRQFSNSRSEMNVSTLELGDSALYLCASSLETGAYNEQFFGPGTRLTVL.

The chain uses TRBV7-8 and TRBJ2-7; D is uncertain. Germline assignment: CDR1 SGHVS and CDR2 FQNEAQ. The V end lost 0 bases, the J end lost 5 bases, and 5 bases lay between the germline ends. This CDR3 contains 12 residues. CDR3 amino acids: CASSLALHEQYF. The CDR3 nucleotides read TGTGCCAGCAGCTTAGCTCTCCACGAGCAGTACTTC. The whole variable domain, remainder taken from reference TRBV7-8 and TRBJ2-7, is GAGVSQSPRYKVAKRGQDVALRCDPISGHVSLFWYQQALGQGPEFLTYFQNEAQLDKSGLPSDRFFAERPEGSVSTLKIQRTQQEDSAVYLCASSLALHEQYFGPGTRLTVT.

This clone was picked up a small number of times. The chain uses TRBV7-2 and TRBJ2-1; no definite D call. From germline, CDR1 is SGHTA and CDR2 FQGNSA. V dropped 5 bases and J dropped 11 bases, with 16 bases sitting between them. The CDR3 is 13 residues long. The CDR3: CASSLPPTPKQFF. In DNA, the CDR3 is TGTGCCAGCAGCCTCCCTCCGACCCCGAAGCAGTTCTTC.

This clone has a handful of counts. The rearrangement uses TRBV30 and TRBJ2-1; weak D call: TRBD2 (6 bases). Germline assignment: CDR1 GTSNPN and CDR2 SVGIG (reference sequence). The CDR3 is made up of 12 amino acids. Between the trimmed V and J ends, which lost 4 bases and 6 bases, there was a span of 10 bases. CDR3 bases: TGTGCCTGGATTCGGGACTTCAATGAGCAGTTCTTC. It is translated as CAWIRDFNEQFF.

This clone occurred a few times. The chain uses TRBV15 and TRBJ1-2; D perhaps matches TRBD1 (6 bases). CDR1 is LNHNV, CDR2 YYDKDF, per germline (reference sequence). With 1 base removed from V and 0 bases from J, the gap between germline ends came to 12 bases. This CDR3 region has 16 residues. Written as DNA, the CDR3 is TGTGCCACCAGCAGAGTTGTCGGACAGCCTAACTATGGCTACACCTTC. It encodes CATSRVVGQPNYGYTF. Full variable domain (rest looked up from reference TRBV15 and TRBJ1-2): DAMVIQNPRYQVTQFGKPVTLSCSQTLNHNVMYWYQQKSSQAPKLLFHYYDKDFNNEADTPDNFQSRRPNTSFCFLDIRSPGLGDTAMYLCATSRVVGQPNYGYTFGSGTRLTVV.

This chain links TRBV30 with TRBJ1-1; D unresolved. Germline V gene data show CDR1 as GTSNPN and CDR2 as SVGIG (reference sequence). The V end lost 4 bases, the J end lost 4 bases, and 13 bases lay between the germline ends. CDR3 size: 13 residues. The CDR3 here is CAWNSGRATEAFF. CDR3 coding DNA: TGTGCCTGGAACTCTGGCAGAGCCACTGAAGCTTTCTTT.

This rearrangement joins TRBV7-9 to TRBJ2-1, with D possibly being TRBD1 (6 bases). The CDR3 runs to 13 residues. Germline loops: CDR1 SEHNR, CDR2 FQNEAQ (reference sequence). V shed 6 bases and J shed 9 bases, with 15 bases lying between them. This chain's CDR3 is CASRSNRVGEQFF. CDR3 coding DNA: TGTGCCAGCAGGAGTAACAGGGTTGGTGAGCAGTTCTTC.

V and J are TRBV29-1 and TRBJ2-5, with D possibly being TRBD1 or TRBD2 (6 bases each). Deletions cut 4 bases from V and 4 bases from J, with 19 bases between. The CDR3 sequence is 15 residues long. Germline V gene lookup returns CDR1 SQVTM and CDR2 ANQGSEA. The CDR3 DNA is TGCAGCGTTGTGGGGGGCGGACAGAAAAGAGAGACCCAGTACTTC. Protein: CSVVGGGQKRETQYF.

The chain recombines TRBV4-1 with TRBJ2-1; D possibly matches TRBD1 or TRBD2 (5 bases each). The germline CDR1 and CDR2 sequences are MGHRA and YSYEKL. Trimming stripped 3 bases from V and 8 bases from J, with 14 bases between. This CDR3 contains 14 residues. DNA for the CDR3: TGCGCCAGCAGCCAGATCGGGACCAACGATGAGCAGTTCTTC. Amino acids: CASSQIGTNDEQFF.

V gene TRBV27 combines with J gene TRBJ2-6; TRBD1 or TRBD2 may be the D gene (5 bases each). The V and J ends lost 0 bases and 0 bases respectively, with 9 bases between them. This CDR3 is 17 amino acids long. The germline V gene encodes CDR1 MNHEY and CDR2 SMNVEV (reference sequence). The CDR3 nucleotides are TGTGCCAGCAGTTTATCTGGGGGAAGCTCTGGGGCCAACGTCCTGACTTTC. This gives the protein CASSLSGGSSGANVLTF.